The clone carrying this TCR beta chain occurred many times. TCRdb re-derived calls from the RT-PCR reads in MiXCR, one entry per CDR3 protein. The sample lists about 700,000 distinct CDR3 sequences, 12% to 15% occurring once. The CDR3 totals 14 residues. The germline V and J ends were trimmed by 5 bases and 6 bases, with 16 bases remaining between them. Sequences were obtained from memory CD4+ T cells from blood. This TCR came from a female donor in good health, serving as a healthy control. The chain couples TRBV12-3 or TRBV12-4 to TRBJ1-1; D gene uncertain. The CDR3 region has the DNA TGTGCCAGCAGTGCCCCTTCTAGGTGGGCTGAAGCTTTCTTT. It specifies CASSAPSRWAEAFF.